This T cell receptor beta chain was sequenced in a study of high-grade serous ovarian cancer treatment subgroups. Note on this clone: Its target is unknown.

The study, taken as a whole, reports: Same-patient tumor repertoires overlapped at roughly 0.1 to 0.79; different patients barely overlapped. TCR relatedness rose with neoantigen level and trended with mutation load.

Repertoires were generated with immunoSEQ multiplex PCR, while TCRdb's copy carries only in-frame clones and drops some. The data hold 4,500 or so clones, with 82% observed a single time. Tumor tissue was taken before any definitive surgery or chemotherapy was given. The sequence was obtained from a human donor with high-grade serous ovarian cancer. Sequencing was done on a sample of tumor tissue.

CDR3 in amino acids: CASPWDTEAFF. Here the CDR3 DNA reads TGTGCCAGCCCGTGGGACACTGAAGCTTTCTTT. The V and J genes are TRBV6-5 and TRBJ1-1; no firm D call. V was trimmed by 8 bases and J by 3 bases, leaving 7 bases between them. The CDR3 consists of 11 residues. Germline V gives CDR1 MNHEY, CDR2 SVGAGI.